This T cell receptor (beta chain) was recovered during a study of tumor-infiltrating lymphocytes in oesophageal squamous cell carcinoma. By proportion, this clonotype is medium-sized. Germline V lookup: CDR1 SGHRS, CDR2 YFSETQ. The V end was cut by 4 bases, the J end by 4 bases, with 18 bases between. CDR3 size: 16 residues. MiXCR, run by TCRdb on the PCR reads, gives a single entry per CDR3 protein. This table has approximately 15,000 distinct CDR3 sequences, 50% appearing once. The chain joins TRBV5-1 to TRBJ1-5, with D maybe TRBD1 (6 bases). The sample taken for sequencing was esophageal tumor tissue. The sequence was obtained from a male donor with esophageal squamous cell carcinoma. The CDR3, as DNA: TGCGCCAGCAGCCCGGGCCTCAACAGGGTAAATCAGCCCCAGCATTTT. Translated: CASSPGLNRVNQPQHF.